A selection of T cell receptor beta chains follows, all from one sample in a study of neurological immune-mediated disorders. A single record per CDR3 protein comes from TCRdb applying MiXCR to the 5' RACE reads. The sample yields about 120,000 distinct CDR3 sequences, about 3.4% seen once. Sequenced: PBMCs. The receptors were sampled from a woman aged 25 to 39 with multiple sclerosis. Each CDR3 is given with its conserved first and last residue. A D gene is named only where the DNA matches it firmly. Clone size appears in some rows only: once, few, many, or a class for an expanded clone.

j_call d_call clone_size v_call cdr3_aa cdr3_nt
TRBJ2-3 TRBD2 many TRBV7-2 CASSLAGGLGTDTQYF TGTGCCAGCAGCTTAGCGGGGGGGTTGGGGACAGATACGCAGTATTTT
TRBJ2-1 TRBD2 many TRBV2 CASSQGAGGTKTEQFF TGTGCCAGCAGTCAGGGCGCGGGAGGGACCAAGACTGAGCAGTTCTTC
TRBJ1-1 - many TRBV5-5 CASSGGWPVTEAFF TGTGCCAGCAGCGGGGGATGGCCAGTGACTGAAGCTTTCTTT
TRBJ2-1 - few TRBV10-2 CASRRLGQSSYNEQFF TGCGCCAGCCGGAGGCTGGGCCAAAGCTCCTACAATGAGCAGTTCTTC
TRBJ1-1 - many TRBV18 CASSPLGVDAFF TGTGCCAGCTCACCTCTAGGGGTGGACGCTTTCTTT
TRBJ2-3 - many TRBV12-3/TRBV12-4 CASSPWGKPTDTQYF TGTGCCAGCAGCCCCTGGGGAAAACCCACAGATACGCAGTATTTT
TRBJ2-2 - many TRBV6-2/TRBV6-3 CASSYPGELFF TGTGCCAGCAGTTACCCCGGGGAGCTGTTTTTT
TRBJ2-7 TRBD1 many TRBV28 CASRQGTYEQYF TGTGCCAGCAGACAGGGGACCTACGAGCAGTACTTC
TRBJ1-6 - many TRBV7-2 CASSHPGPPFTLHF TGTGCCAGCAGCCATCCCGGACCGCCCTTCACCCTCCACTTT
TRBJ2-1 TRBD2 many TRBV6-2/TRBV6-3 CASKITLAGGYNEQFF TGTGCCAGCAAGATCACCCTAGCGGGAGGCTACAATGAGCAGTTCTTC
TRBJ1-1 - many TRBV13 CASSLSGGRMNTEAFF TGTGCCAGCAGCTTAAGTGGAGGCCGAATGAACACTGAAGCTTTCTTT
TRBJ2-3 - many TRBV25-1 CASSEFRGGVPDTQYF TGTGCCAGCAGTGAATTTAGGGGTGGGGTTCCAGATACGCAGTATTTT
TRBJ1-2 TRBD1 many TRBV6-2/TRBV6-3 CASRPNRQGSSNYGYTF TGTGCCAGCAGACCTAATCGACAGGGGTCTAGCAACTATGGCTACACCTTC
TRBJ2-3 - many TRBV20-1 CSASRSGETDTQYF TGCAGTGCTAGCCGGTCAGGGGAGACAGATACGCAGTATTTT
TRBJ2-3 - many TRBV12-3/TRBV12-4 CASSLASTTDTQYF TGTGCCAGCAGTTTAGCCAGTACTACAGATACGCAGTATTTT
TRBJ1-2 - many TRBV20-1 CSASAQYGYTF TGCAGTGCTAGCGCCCAGTATGGCTACACCTTC
TRBJ1-1 - many TRBV6-6 CASTRTRWGATSEAFF TGTGCCAGCACCCGTACGAGGTGGGGGGCGACGTCCGAAGCTTTCTTT
TRBJ2-1 TRBD1 many TRBV5-6 CASSLAGQGAPYEQFF TGTGCCAGCAGCTTGGCTGGACAGGGGGCTCCGTATGAGCAGTTCTTC
TRBJ2-1 TRBD2 many TRBV7-7 CASSPGTSGLGNEQFF TGTGCCAGCAGCCCCGGGACTAGCGGCTTAGGCAATGAGCAGTTCTTC
TRBJ2-6 - many TRBV18 CASSPLGRDSSGANVLTF TGTGCCAGCTCACCACTAGGGCGGGATAGCTCTGGGGCCAACGTCCTGACTTTC
TRBJ2-1 - many TRBV25-1 CASSDPFGPYNEQFF TGTGCCAGCAGTGATCCGTTCGGACCCTACAATGAGCAGTTCTTC
TRBJ2-1 - many TRBV29-1 CSVGPGRLEQFF TGCAGCGTGGGCCCGGGGCGGCTTGAGCAGTTCTTC
TRBJ2-7 - many TRBV12-3/TRBV12-4 CASTIRGSRNEQYF TGTGCCAGCACTATAAGGGGTTCTCGCAACGAGCAGTACTTC
TRBJ2-7 TRBD2 many TRBV7-9 CASSLAGQLAQQYF TGTGCCAGCAGCTTAGCCGGACAACTAGCGCAACAGTACTTC
TRBJ1-5 - many TRBV5-5 CASSLDVGNQPQHF TGTGCCAGCAGCTTGGACGTGGGGAATCAGCCCCAGCATTTT
TRBJ1-5 - many TRBV5-1 CASSLTQGFNQPQHF TGCGCCAGCAGCTTAACGCAGGGCTTCAATCAGCCCCAGCATTTT
TRBJ2-5 - many TRBV12-3/TRBV12-4 CASSFARGQETQYF TGTGCCAGCAGTTTTGCGCGCGGACAAGAGACCCAGTACTTC
TRBJ1-5 - - TRBV20-1 CSARQGSGNKTQNF TGCAGTGCTAGGCAGGGGAGTGGCAATAAGACCCAGAATTTT
TRBJ2-1 - many TRBV10-3 CAISESWQGSYNEQFF TGTGCCATCAGTGAGTCGTGGCAGGGGTCCTACAATGAGCAGTTCTTC
TRBJ2-2 - - TRBV7-8 CASSRVDRGPGELFF TGTGCCAGCAGCCGAGTGGACCGGGGGCCCGGGGAGCTGTTTTTT
TRBJ2-7 - few TRBV15 CATSRDLNYEQYF TGTGCCACCAGCAGAGACCTGAACTACGAGCAGTACTTC
TRBJ2-1 - many TRBV4-3 CASSAYSASLNEQFF TGCGCCAGCAGCGCCTATAGCGCCAGCTTGAATGAGCAGTTCTTC
TRBJ1-5 - many TRBV20-1 CSAPGPNQPQHF TGCAGTGCCCCAGGGCCTAATCAGCCCCAGCATTTT
TRBJ2-6 - many TRBV7-2 CASSLVSGNSGANVLTF TGTGCCAGCAGCTTAGTTTCAGGGAACTCTGGGGCCAACGTCCTGACTTTC
TRBJ2-2 - many TRBV11-2 CASSSGQANTGELFF TGTGCCAGCAGCTCGGGACAAGCGAACACCGGGGAGCTGTTTTTT
TRBJ2-2 TRBD2 many TRBV5-6 CASSSEGGLATGELFF TGTGCCAGCAGCTCCGAGGGGGGACTAGCCACCGGGGAGCTGTTTTTT
TRBJ1-2 - many TRBV20-1 CSAHGRQHYGYTF TGCAGTGCTCATGGACGACAGCACTATGGCTACACCTTC